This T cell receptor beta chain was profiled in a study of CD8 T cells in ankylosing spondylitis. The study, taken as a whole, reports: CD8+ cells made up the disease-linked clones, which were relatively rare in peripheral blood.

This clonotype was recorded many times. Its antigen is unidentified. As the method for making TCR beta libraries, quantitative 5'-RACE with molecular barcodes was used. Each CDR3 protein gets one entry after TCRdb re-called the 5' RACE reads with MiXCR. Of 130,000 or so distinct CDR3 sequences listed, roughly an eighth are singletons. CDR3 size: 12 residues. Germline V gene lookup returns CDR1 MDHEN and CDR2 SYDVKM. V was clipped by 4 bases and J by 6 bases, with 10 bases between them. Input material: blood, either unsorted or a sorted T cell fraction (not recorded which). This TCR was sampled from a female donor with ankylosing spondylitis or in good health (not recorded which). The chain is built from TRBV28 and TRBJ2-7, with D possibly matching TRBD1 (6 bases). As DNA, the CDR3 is TGTGCCAGCAGTTCACAGGGCACCGAGCAGTACTTC. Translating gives CASSSQGTEQYF.